This entry describes one T cell receptor (beta chain). Antigen unknown. This PCR relied on a set of 60 Vbeta primers and 13 Jbeta primers. Produced via immunoSEQ multiplex PCR; TCRdb's table is partial and in-frame only. The table includes under 200,000 clones, around 80% detected once. This specimen belongs to a study of cytomegalovirus exposure and HLA in healthy donors. Regarding the study as a whole: Cytomegalovirus association was listed for about 160 TCR beta chains. 16,951 TCR beta sequences were associated with HLA alleles at 0.05 false discovery rate in a later analysis. Later on, an analysis showed TCR association rates differing by HLA locus, with DRB1 the most and HLA-C the fewest.

This CDR3 has 12 residues. Germline trimming cut 6 bases from V and 4 bases from J; bases unmatched to any gene: 3. Per germline, CDR1 SNHLY and CDR2 FYNNEI. The specimen was PBMCs. This receptor was identified in a man aged 35 to 55 in good health and CMV-seronegative. J is TRBJ2-7 and V is TRBV2; 7 bases are a match to TRBD1. The CDR3 region is CASREDRYEQYF. CDR3 DNA: TGTGCCAGCAGGGAGGACAGGTACGAGCAGTACTTC.